The 19 T cell receptor beta chains listed next were all sequenced from one sample in a study of cytomegalovirus exposure and HLA in healthy donors listed by TCRdb under 2017. Receptors were amplified or captured by the immunoSEQ multiplex PCR assay. For the multiplex PCR, a mixture combining 60 forward primers for TCR Vbeta segments and 13 reverse primers for TCR Jbeta segments was used. TCRdb holds this immuneACCESS table with in-frame rearrangements only. Some clones are missing; in checked studies, unresolved V genes explain under half, and the rest has no known cause. Here the sample has more than 200,000 clones; over 80% occur a single time. The ten largest clones take up roughly 6% of the sample. The specimen sequenced was PBMCs. The receptors come from a man aged 40-49 years in good health and CMV-seropositive.

The chain carries TRBV4-1 and TRBJ2-1; 15 bases match TRBD2. Germline values: CDR1 MGHRA, CDR2 YSYEKL. The CDR3 sequence is 14 residues long. Unmatched junction bases numbered 2, after V lost 6 bases and J lost 8 bases. CDR3 residues: CASRGTSGRHEQFF. The CDR3 region has the DNA TGCGCCAGCAGAGGGACTAGCGGGAGGCATGAGCAGTTCTTC.

With respect to this clone: The sample holds other DNA sequences that translate to the same CDR3. The CDR3 reads CASSVRDSINQPQHF. Written as DNA, the CDR3 is TGTGCCAGCAGTGTCCGGGATAGTATCAATCAGCCCCAGCATTTT. The chain carries TRBV6-1 and TRBJ1-5, with D unclear. The V end was cut by 4 bases, the J end by 3 bases, with 13 bases between. From germline, CDR1 is MNHNS and CDR2 SASEGT. The CDR3 runs to 15 residues.

The chain recombines TRBV27 with TRBJ2-1; a weak D match, TRBD1 (5 bases). The germline gives CDR1 MNHEY, CDR2 SMNVEV (reference sequence). The V and J ends lost 4 bases and 8 bases respectively, with 9 bases between them. The CDR3 extends over 12 amino acids. This CDR3 reads CASSYQGHEQFF. CDR3 in DNA: TGTGCCAGCAGTTACCAGGGCCATGAGCAGTTCTTC.

V and J are TRBV29-1 and TRBJ2-3; the match to TRBD1 covers 7 bases. Germline CDR1 reads SQVTM; CDR2 reads ANQGSEA. This CDR3 comprises 13 residues. In DNA form, the CDR3 reads TGCAGTGGCACAGGGGTCCCCACAGATACGCAGTATTTT. Protein product: CSGTGVPTDTQYF.

The chain carries TRBV6-1 and TRBJ2-7, with TRBD1 matching 8 bases. J gave up 7 bases and V 7 bases, and 9 bases lay outside the gene matches. The CDR3 extends over 13 amino acids. The germline CDR1 and CDR2 sequences are MNHNS and SASEGT. The CDR3 here is CASTVQGAGEQYV. CDR3 coding DNA: TGTGCCAGCACTGTCCAGGGGGCAGGTGAGCAGTACGTC.

The gene calls are TRBV9 and TRBJ2-7; perhaps TRBD2 as D (5 bases). Germline V gene lookup returns CDR1 SGDLS and CDR2 YYNGEE. Trimming pared 3 bases from V and 8 bases from J, leaving 15 bases between. The CDR3 has 13 amino acids. CDR3 in DNA: TGTGCCAGCAGCGCCGGCGGACGGGATCAGCAGTACTTC. Residues: CASSAGGRDQQYF.

The rearrangement uses TRBV19 and TRBJ2-7, with 10 positions matching TRBD2. Trimming took 4 bases from V and 5 from J; bases not matched to a gene: 8. The CDR3 extends over 15 amino acids. Germline-derived CDR1 and CDR2 are LNHDA and SQIVND (reference sequence). The CDR3 DNA reads TGTGCCAGTAGTAACCTAGCGGGGGTTAAGCACGAGCAGTACTTC. This codes for CASSNLAGVKHEQYF.

This clone was picked up a small number of times. The J gene is TRBJ2-5, the V gene TRBV30; D is unresolved. Germline V CDR1 and CDR2: GTSNPN, SVGIG (reference sequence). This CDR3 has 14 residues. Deletions cut 0 bases from V and 0 bases from J, with 8 bases between. CDR3 loop: CAWSVGEYQETQYF. CDR3 bases: TGTGCCTGGAGTGTTGGAGAGTACCAAGAGACCCAGTACTTC. Filled out from reference TRBV30 and TRBJ2-5, the complete variable domain reads SQTIHQWPATLVQPVGSPLSLECTVEGTSNPNLYWYRQAAGRGLQLLFYSVGIGQISSEVPQNLSASRPQDRQFILSSKKLLLSDSGFYLCAWSVGEYQETQYFGPGTRLLVL.

The J gene is TRBJ2-7, the V gene TRBV9, with no clear D. CDR3 length: 13 residues. The V end lost 3 bases, the J end lost 4 bases, and 11 bases lay between the germline ends. The V gene's germline CDR1 is SGDLS and CDR2 YYNGEE. Here the CDR3 reads CASSAGLTYEQYF. CDR3 in DNA: TGTGCCAGCAGCGCCGGCCTGACTTACGAGCAGTACTTC.

The sample holds one count of this clone. V gene TRBV6-5 combines with J gene TRBJ1-1; a weak D match, TRBD1 (6 bases). Trimming pared 5 bases from V and 1 base from J, leaving 8 bases between. The CDR3 length is 13 residues. Looked up from germline, CDR1 is MNHEY and CDR2 is SVGAGI. The CDR3 DNA is TGTGCCAGCAGTACCAGGGGGAACACTGAAGCTTTCTTT. The encoded protein is CASSTRGNTEAFF.

The chain is built from TRBV7-6 and TRBJ2-1, with TRBD2 matching 7 bases. Germline CDR1 SGHVS, CDR2 FNYEAQ. J lost 7 bases, V lost 5 bases, and 5 bases had no gene match. The CDR3 runs 13 residues. In nucleotides, the CDR3 is TGTGCCAGCAGCGGACTAGATTTAAATGAGCAGTTCTTC. Translating it yields CASSGLDLNEQFF.

This sequence joins TRBV5-6 and TRBJ2-5, with D uncertain. V was clipped by 4 bases and J by 4 bases, with 14 bases between them. Germline V gene data show CDR1 as SGHDT and CDR2 as YYEEEE. The CDR3 length is 14 residues. The CDR3 spells CASSPSRWAETQYF. The CDR3 DNA follows: TGTGCCAGCAGCCCCTCGCGCTGGGCAGAGACCCAGTACTTC.

Notes on this clone: Sequence at one end of the junction differs from germline and may be a read error. This sequence joins TRBV7-6 and TRBJ1-3; a weak D match, TRBD1 (5 bases). CDR3 size: 18 residues. CDR1 and CDR2 from the germline V gene are SGHVS and FNYEAQ. The chain's CDR3 is CASSLAQGGDGTGSTIYF. The CDR3 DNA follows: TGTGCCAGCAGCTTAGCGCAAGGAGGGGATGGCACTGGAAGCACCATATATTTT.

The rearrangement uses TRBV6-1 and TRBJ2-1; TRBD2 matches at 8 bases. The CDR3 sequence is 15 residues long. J lost 5 bases, V lost 2 bases, and 5 bases had no gene match. CDR1 is MNHNS and CDR2 is SASEGT in the germline V gene. CDR3 nucleotides: TGTGCCAGCAGTGAACGGGGGGGGTCGAACAATGAGCAGTTCTTC. This sequence encodes CASSERGGSNNEQFF.

This sequence joins TRBV5-6 and TRBJ1-2; a possible D gene is TRBD1 (6 bases). Germline lookup yields CDR1 SGHDT and CDR2 YYEEEE. Trimming removed 6 bases at V and 3 bases at J, with 15 bases between. The CDR3 has 14 residues. CDR3 nucleotide sequence: TGTGCCAGCAACCGGGGGGGGCTCTACTATGGCTACACCTTC. Residues: CASNRGGLYYGYTF.

This clone was found once. This chain joins TRBV5-1 and TRBJ2-5; possibly TRBD2 for D (7 bases). The germline V and J ends were trimmed by 4 bases and 5 bases, with 15 bases remaining between them. The CDR3 is 14 residues long. The germline V gene has CDR1 SGHRS and CDR2 YFSETQ. The CDR3 DNA follows: TGCGCCAGCAGCCGGAGAGGGGGGGAGGAGACCCAGTACTTC. Protein: CASSRRGGEETQYF.

The chain carries TRBV4-2 and TRBJ2-7; 8 nucleotides line up with TRBD2. The germline gives CDR1 LGHNA, CDR2 YNFKEQ. The CDR3 length is 14 residues. Losses at the gene ends were 4 bases for V and 2 bases for J; bases not matched to a gene: 4. CDR3 in DNA: TGTGCCAGCAGCCCGACTAGCGTCCCCTACGAGCAGTACTTC. This translates into CASSPTSVPYEQYF.

The chain joins TRBV9 to TRBJ2-5, with D unresolved. The V gene lost 0 bases and the J gene lost 5 bases, with 14 bases spanning the gap. CDR1 is SGDLS, CDR2 YYNGEE, per germline. This CDR3 contains 15 residues. Here the CDR3 DNA reads TGTGCCAGCAGCGTAGACGCTAGTCCTTCGGAGACCCAGTACTTC. It is translated as CASSVDASPSETQYF.

This clone occurred once. This chain joins TRBV2 and TRBJ2-2, with 8 bases aligning to TRBD2. The CDR3 has 14 residues. The J segment lost 3 bases and the V segment lost 6 bases, leaving 3 bases of the junction unmatched. Germline V CDR1 and CDR2: SNHLY, FYNNEI. The DNA of the CDR3 is TGTGCCAGCAGCGAGACTAGCGACACCGGGGAGCTGTTTTTT. This translates into CASSETSDTGELFF.